This T cell receptor (beta chain) was recorded in a study of T-cell reconstitution after alpha-beta-depleted transplantation in children. The CDR3 contains 13 residues. Trimming left V 1 base short and J 1 base short, with 7 bases between. Looked up from germline, CDR1 is GTSNPN and CDR2 is SVGIG (reference sequence). For TCRbeta, the library was prepared with unique molecular identifiers. TCRdb ran MiXCR on the PCR reads and lists one entry per CDR3 protein. The sample carries approximately 98,000 distinct CDR3 sequences, 5.5% to 6.5% recorded once. Findings and limits, study-wide: High day-60 TCRbeta diversity in some patients came from surviving recipient T cells and thymic progenitors. A year post-transplant, T-cell counts and diversity derived mostly from newly produced T cells.

This clonotype was recorded many times. What it binds is not known. The material sequenced was PBMCs, mostly from graft donor cells, taken 360 days after TCRalphabeta/CD19-depleted stem cell transplant. The sequence derives from a male patient under 10 years old who had a stem cell transplant for acute lymphoblastic leukemia, so the T cells may come from the graft donor. The V and J genes are TRBV30 and TRBJ1-1, with D tentatively TRBD1 (5 bases). The CDR3 sequence: CAWSGQPNTEAFF. For the CDR3, the DNA is TGTGCCTGGAGTGGACAGCCGAACACTGAAGCTTTCTTT. Based on the CDR3 plus reference TRBV30 and TRBJ1-1, the full variable domain is SQTIHQWPATLVQPVGSPLSLECTVEGTSNPNLYWYRQAAGRGLQLLFYSVGIGQISSEVPQNLSASRPQDRQFILSSKKLLLSDSGFYLCAWSGQPNTEAFFGQGTRLTVV.